Each of the 32 T cell receptor beta chains below was sequenced from the same sample in a study of cytomegalovirus exposure and HLA in healthy donors. The study ran its PCR with 60 Vbeta and 13 Jbeta primers. Sequencing was performed with immunoSEQ multiplex PCR; in TCRdb, only in-frame clones are kept and a portion is missing. The sample has 100,000 to 150,000 clones, 80% seen once; the top ten hold 2.5% to 3%. Input material: PBMCs. All receptors come from a man in his thirties or forties in good health and CMV-seronegative.

For the CDR3, the DNA is TGTGCCAGCAGTTACCATCGGGTCCAAGAGACCCAGTACTTC. The encoded protein is CASSYHRVQETQYF. V gene TRBV6-6 combines with J gene TRBJ2-5; D unclear. Trimming cost V 2 bases and J 1 base, with 8 bases left between them. The CDR3 is 14 residues long. Looked up from germline, CDR1 is MNHNY and CDR2 is SVGAGI (reference sequence).

This clone was observed a single time. V usage is TRBV4-1 and J usage is TRBJ1-1, with TRBD1 identical over 9 bases. This CDR3 is built from 15 residues. After removal of 1 base from V and 2 bases from J, the junction contained 2 bases not matched to a gene. Germline V gives CDR1 MGHRA, CDR2 YSYEKL. CDR3 residues: CASSQVQGANTEAFF. In DNA form, the CDR3 reads TGCGCCAGCAGCCAAGTACAGGGGGCTAACACTGAAGCTTTCTTT.

The rearrangement joins TRBV5-4 to TRBJ2-7; TRBD1 aligns across 9 bases. Germline V CDR1 and CDR2: SGHNT, YYREEE (reference sequence). Trimming took 4 bases from V and 5 from J; bases not matched to a gene: 4. The CDR3 extends over 13 amino acids. CDR3 sequence: CASSKDRGHEQYF. The CDR3 bases are TGTGCCAGCAGCAAGGACAGGGGCCACGAGCAGTACTTC.

The genes are TRBV30 and TRBJ2-4, with 10 bases aligning to TRBD1. The length of the CDR3 is 13 residues. With 0 bases clipped from V and 15 bases from J, the junction kept 8 bases outside the gene matches. Germline values: CDR1 GTSNPN, CDR2 SVGIG (reference sequence). CDR3 sequence (DNA): TGTGCCTGGAGTGTACTTGGACAGGGGGTTTGGTACTTC. The encoded protein is CAWSVLGQGVWYF.

This chain links TRBV28 with TRBJ2-3; possible D gene TRBD2, 6 bases. The CDR3 runs 12 residues. V was clipped by 1 base and J by 11 bases, with 10 bases between them. Germline CDR1 reads MDHEN; CDR2 reads SYDVKM. For the CDR3, the DNA is TGTGCCAGCAGTTTATTAAGGCGGGAGCAGTATTTT. Protein sequence: CASSLLRREQYF.

This chain links TRBV5-6 with TRBJ2-1; a weak D match, TRBD1 (6 bases). V was clipped by 0 bases and J by 0 bases, with 7 bases between them. This CDR3 has 15 amino acids. The germline gives CDR1 SGHDT, CDR2 YYEEEE. In DNA form, the CDR3 reads TGTGCCAGCAGCTTGGCCAGGGGCTCCTACAATGAGCAGTTCTTC. As protein: CASSLARGSYNEQFF.

V usage is TRBV19 and J usage is TRBJ2-1; tentatively, D is TRBD2 (6 bases). Germline CDR1 LNHDA, CDR2 SQIVND (reference sequence). The V end lost 1 base, the J end lost 4 bases, and 14 bases lay between the germline ends. This CDR3 has 16 residues. The CDR3 nucleotides are TGTGCCAGTAGTATAGGGGGACTCTTTCAGTACAATGAGCAGTTCTTC. It translates to CASSIGGLFQYNEQFF. The full variable domain, in which reference TRBV19 and TRBJ2-1 provide the parts outside the CDR3, is DGGITQSPKYLFRKEGQNVTLSCEQNLNHDAMYWYRQDPGQGLRLIYYSQIVNDFQKGDIAEGYSVSREKKESFPLTVTSAQKNPTAFYLCASSIGGLFQYNEQFFGPGTRLTVL.

This clone was detected only once. The chain combines TRBV5-4 with TRBJ2-2; unclear D gene. This CDR3 has 14 amino acids. Trimming stripped 6 bases from V and 0 bases from J, with 9 bases between. CDR1 is SGHNT, CDR2 YYREEE, per germline (reference sequence). The CDR3 is CASKWAPNTGELFF. For the CDR3, the DNA is TGTGCCAGCAAGTGGGCCCCGAACACCGGGGAGCTGTTTTTT.

This rearrangement joins TRBV12-5 to TRBJ2-1; 10 nucleotides align to TRBD2. The germline V gene encodes CDR1 LGHNT and CDR2 FRNRAP. This CDR3 has 16 amino acids. V lost 2 bases, J lost 6 bases, and 7 bases stayed unmatched. The CDR3 spells CASGLNLAGVLNEQFF. DNA of the CDR3: TGTGCTAGTGGTTTGAATCTAGCGGGAGTTCTCAATGAGCAGTTCTTC.

The chain combines TRBV30 with TRBJ2-2; D is perhaps TRBD2 (6 bases). With 8 bases removed from V and 4 bases from J, the gap between germline ends came to 20 bases. CDR3 size: 15 residues. Germline CDR1 reads GTSNPN; CDR2 reads SVGIG (reference sequence). The CDR3 nucleotides read TGTGCCGTGGGCTGGAGGGAGGAGCGCACCGGGGAGCTGTTTTTT. This sequence encodes CAVGWREERTGELFF.

This clone was seen only once. J is TRBJ2-7 and V is TRBV2; perhaps TRBD2 as D (6 bases). This CDR3 is built from 14 residues. Trimming cost V 4 bases and J 2 bases, with 12 bases left between them. Germline assignment: CDR1 SNHLY and CDR2 FYNNEI. In DNA form, the CDR3 reads TGTGCCAGCAGTGTCGGGAGACCCACCTACGAGCAGTACTTC. Protein product: CASSVGRPTYEQYF.

The chain employs TRBV5-1 and TRBJ2-5; 7 positions agree with TRBD2. Germline V gene lookup returns CDR1 SGHRS and CDR2 YFSETQ. This CDR3 spans 13 amino acids. V lost 4 bases, J lost 5 bases, and 5 bases stayed unmatched. CDR3 DNA sequence: TGCGCCAGCAGCGCGGGAGTTATGGAGACCCAGTACTTC. Protein sequence: CASSAGVMETQYF.

This clone has only one observation. The CDR3 sequence: CASSSRLAGGAETQYF. CDR3 nucleotide sequence: TGTGCCAGTAGTTCTCGACTAGCGGGAGGTGCAGAGACCCAGTACTTC. The V call is TRBV19, the J call TRBJ2-5, with 13 bases aligning to TRBD2. V lost 5 bases, J lost 4 bases, and 7 bases stayed unmatched. The CDR3 contains 16 residues. Per the germline V gene, CDR1 is LNHDA and CDR2 is SQIVND (reference sequence). The whole variable domain, remainder taken from reference TRBV19 and TRBJ2-5, is DGGITQSPKYLFRKEGQNVTLSCEQNLNHDAMYWYRQDPGQGLRLIYYSQIVNDFQKGDIAEGYSVSREKKESFPLTVTSAQKNPTAFYLCASSSRLAGGAETQYFGPGTRLLVL.

The chain is built from TRBV5-1 and TRBJ1-2, with TRBD1 identical over 12 bases. Germline V gene lookup returns CDR1 SGHRS and CDR2 YFSETQ. The V gene end was trimmed by 4 bases and the J gene end by 7 bases; junction bases not matched to a gene: 8. The length of the CDR3 is 15 residues. For the CDR3, the DNA is TGCGCCAGCAGCGTTTCCGGGACAGGGGGCTCTGGCTACACCTTC. Amino acid sequence: CASSVSGTGGSGYTF.

The chain uses TRBV5-4 and TRBJ1-2, with 8 bases matching TRBD1. Germline CDR1 is SGHNT and CDR2 is YYREEE (reference sequence). Trimming took 4 bases from V and 8 from J; bases not matched to a gene: 4. This CDR3 has 12 residues. The CDR3 sequence: CASSAGGSGYTF. The CDR3 DNA reads as TGTGCCAGCAGCGCAGGGGGCTCCGGCTACACCTTC.

This chain joins TRBV29-1 and TRBJ1-2, with 8 bases matching TRBD1. V lost 3 bases to trimming and J lost 6 bases; unmatched junction nucleotides: 3. The CDR3 covers 12 residues. Germline CDR1 SQVTM, CDR2 ANQGSEA. The CDR3 protein is CSVDPRGHGYTF. Written as DNA, the CDR3 is TGCAGCGTTGACCCCAGGGGGCATGGCTACACCTTC.

The chain couples TRBV29-1 to TRBJ2-7; possibly TRBD2 for D (6 bases). The germline V gene has CDR1 SQVTM and CDR2 ANQGSEA. Trimming pared 2 bases from V and 2 bases from J, leaving 13 bases between. This CDR3 region has 14 residues. In DNA, the CDR3 is TGCAGCGTTGAATTCGGACTACCAACCTACGAGCAGTACTTC. Translating it yields CSVEFGLPTYEQYF.

The chain employs TRBV28 and TRBJ1-1; 8 nucleotides align to TRBD1. There are 14 residues in the CDR3. The ends lost 6 bases at V and 1 base at J; junction bases unmatched: 4. Per germline, CDR1 MDHEN and CDR2 SYDVKM. CDR3 in amino acids: CASSTGQANTEAFF. In nucleotides, the CDR3 is TGTGCCAGCAGCACGGGACAGGCGAACACTGAAGCTTTCTTT.

The rearrangement uses TRBV4-1 and TRBJ1-5, with 7 bases that match TRBD1. V trimming: 6 bases; J trimming: 7 bases; junction bases outside the gene matches: 6. CDR1 MGHRA and CDR2 YSYEKL come from the germline V gene. This CDR3 has 13 residues. The CDR3, as DNA: TGCGCCAGCAGTTTAGGGGACAGACAGCCCCAGCATTTT. Protein: CASSLGDRQPQHF.

The chain is built from TRBV30 and TRBJ2-7; 9 bases line up with TRBD1. Germline V lookup: CDR1 GTSNPN, CDR2 SVGIG (reference sequence). J lost 6 bases, V lost 4 bases, and 10 bases had no gene match. This CDR3 comprises 14 residues. CDR3 amino acids: CAWNVWTGDCEQYF. CDR3 nucleotide sequence: TGTGCCTGGAATGTATGGACAGGGGACTGCGAGCAGTACTTC. Variable domain in full (rest from reference TRBV30 and TRBJ2-7): SQTIHQWPATLVQPVGSPLSLECTVEGTSNPNLYWYRQAAGRGLQLLFYSVGIGQISSEVPQNLSASRPQDRQFILSSKKLLLSDSGFYLCAWNVWTGDCEQYFGPGTRLTVT.

The chain combines TRBV19 with TRBJ2-7; tentative D call: TRBD2 (6 bases). This CDR3 is 15 amino acids long. Trimming removed 3 bases from V and 4 bases from J, with 16 bases in between. Germline V gives CDR1 LNHDA, CDR2 SQIVND (reference sequence). The CDR3 protein is CASSIFYGSTYEQYF. CDR3 coding DNA: TGTGCCAGTAGTATTTTTTACGGGAGTACGTACGAGCAGTACTTC.

CDR3 nucleotide sequence: TGTGCCAGTAGTATTAGTACCGGGGAGCTGTTTTTT. This translates into CASSISTGELFF. The rearrangement joins TRBV19 to TRBJ2-2; D not resolved. This CDR3 is 12 amino acids long. V was trimmed by 3 bases and J by 5 bases, leaving 4 bases between them. The germline CDR1 and CDR2 sequences are LNHDA and SQIVND (reference sequence).

The rearrangement joins TRBV7-8 to TRBJ2-7, with a possible D match to TRBD2 (5 bases). Germline V lookup: CDR1 SGHVS, CDR2 FQNEAQ. This CDR3 comprises 15 residues. V lost 5 bases to trimming and J lost 4 bases, with 18 bases between them. The CDR3 reads CASSLGPEAGYEQYF. The CDR3 DNA reads as TGTGCCAGCAGCCTAGGGCCGGAGGCCGGGTACGAGCAGTACTTC.

This clone was picked up a small number of times. V and J are TRBV7-9 and TRBJ2-7; no reliable D call. Germline CDR1 is SEHNR and CDR2 is FQNEAQ (reference sequence). Trimming shortened V by 4 bases and J by 1 base, and 8 bases separated the two germline ends. CDR3 size: 13 residues. CDR3: CASSSTESYEQYF. CDR3 DNA: TGTGCCAGCAGCTCTACAGAATCCTACGAGCAGTACTTC.

The J gene is TRBJ1-2, the V gene TRBV2; D is undetermined. V was cut by 8 bases and J by 1 base, with 14 bases left in between. The CDR3 is made up of 14 amino acids. Germline loops: CDR1 SNHLY, CDR2 FYNNEI. The CDR3 DNA reads TGTGCCAGCGTTGACGGAGCCGGTAACTATGGCTACACCTTC. This translates into CASVDGAGNYGYTF.

The gene calls are TRBV27 and TRBJ2-3, with a tentative D call TRBD2 (7 bases). V gave up 4 bases and J gave up 2 bases, with 19 bases separating them. The V gene's germline CDR1 is MNHEY and CDR2 SMNVEV (reference sequence). The CDR3 is 17 amino acids. For the CDR3, the DNA is TGTGCCAGCAGTTACCCGACTCTGCGGGGGCTCACAGATACGCAGTATTTT. Translated: CASSYPTLRGLTDTQYF.

The chain links TRBV11-2 to TRBJ2-5, with TRBD2 as a possible D gene (6 bases). Germline V gene sequence: CDR1 SGHAT, CDR2 FQNNGV. V was cut by 5 bases and J by 2 bases, with 18 bases left in between. The CDR3 loop spans 16 amino acids. The CDR3 DNA reads as TGTGCCAGCAGCCCAATCCCGGGGGTTCTGCAAGAGACCCAGTACTTC. Amino acids: CASSPIPGVLQETQYF.

The V and J genes are TRBV7-9 and TRBJ1-3, with 8 bases aligning to TRBD1. The V segment lost 0 bases and the J segment 5 bases; nucleotides outside the gene matches: 3. CDR3 length equals 15 residues. Germline CDR1 reads SEHNR; CDR2 reads FQNEAQ (reference sequence). Here the CDR3 reads CASSLARTGRNTIYF. The DNA of the CDR3 is TGTGCCAGCAGCTTAGCACGGACAGGGAGAAACACCATATATTTT.

The chain employs TRBV4-3 and TRBJ2-7; unclear D gene. The CDR3 is made up of 14 amino acids. V was shortened by 0 bases and J by 0 bases, with 6 bases between the two germline ends. Germline CDR1 is LGHNA and CDR2 is YSLEER. The DNA for the CDR3 is TGCGCCAGCAGCCAAGATCCGAGCTCCTACGAGCAGTACTTC. It codes for CASSQDPSSYEQYF.

The chain joins TRBV11-2 to TRBJ2-3, with 10 bases that match TRBD1. V was pared by 6 bases and J by 6 bases, with 3 bases of the junction left unmatched. The CDR3 runs 13 residues. Germline assignment: CDR1 SGHAT and CDR2 FQNNGV. The CDR3 is CASRGQGDDTQYF. CDR3 DNA sequence: TGTGCCAGCAGAGGACAGGGGGATGATACGCAGTATTTT. The full variable domain, with the rest looked up from reference TRBV11-2 and TRBJ2-3, is EAGVAQSPRYKIIEKRQSVAFWCNPISGHATLYWYQQILGQGPKLLIQFQNNGVVDDSQLPKDRFSAERLKGVDSTLKIQPAKLEDSAVYLCASRGQGDDTQYFGPGTRLTVL.

The chain is built from TRBV6-5 and TRBJ1-2; tentatively, D is TRBD1 (5 bases). This CDR3 has 15 amino acids. Trimming shortened V by 0 bases and J by 3 bases, and 11 bases separated the two germline ends. Germline-derived CDR1 and CDR2 are MNHEY and SVGAGI. The CDR3 sequence is CASSYSAGWDYGYTF. CDR3 bases: TGTGCCAGCAGTTACTCGGCAGGGTGGGACTATGGCTACACCTTC.

A remark on this clone: In the same sample, other DNA sequences code for this CDR3. The chain recombines TRBV6-6 with TRBJ2-2; perhaps TRBD2 as D (5 bases). Germline V gene data show CDR1 as MNHNY and CDR2 as SVGAGI (reference sequence). The CDR3 extends over 14 amino acids. V dropped 6 bases and J dropped 13 bases, with 21 bases sitting between them. CDR3 sequence: CASSTPGIRVGLFF. CDR3 DNA: TGTGCCAGCAGCACGCCCGGGATACGGGTGGGGCTGTTTTTT.